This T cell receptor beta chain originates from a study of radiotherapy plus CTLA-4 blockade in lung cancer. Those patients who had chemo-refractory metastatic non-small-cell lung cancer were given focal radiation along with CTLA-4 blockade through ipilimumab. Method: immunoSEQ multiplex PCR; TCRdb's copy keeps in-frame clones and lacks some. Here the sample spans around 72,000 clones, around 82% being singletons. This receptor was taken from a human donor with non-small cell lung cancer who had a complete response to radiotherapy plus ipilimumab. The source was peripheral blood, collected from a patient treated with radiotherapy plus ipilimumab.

Written as DNA, the CDR3 is TGTGCCAGCAGCTATTCCGGACAGGGGCGGCAGCCCCAGCATTTT. This translates into CASSYSGQGRQPQHF. The V gene is TRBV13, the J gene TRBJ1-5, with TRBD1 matching 9 bases. The trim removed 4 bases at V and 7 bases at J, leaving 8 bases unmatched. In germline, CDR1 is PRHDT, CDR2 FYEKMQ (reference sequence). CDR3 size: 15 residues.